One sample yielded the 8 T cell receptor beta chains listed below, sequenced in a study of blood T cell repertoires in COVID-19. Measured with immunoSEQ multiplex PCR; TCRdb has only the in-frame clones, and not every one. The sample records about 200,000 clones, over 70% being singletons. Sequencing was carried out using peripheral blood. The receptors here all came from a woman between 45 and 60 years old with acute or convalescent COVID-19.

This chain connects TRBV27 to TRBJ2-2, with TRBD2 identical over 9 bases. V dropped 5 bases and J dropped 7; count of bases not matched to a gene: 8. This CDR3 region has 15 residues. The germline V gene encodes CDR1 MNHEY and CDR2 SMNVEV (reference sequence). Here the CDR3 DNA reads TGTGCCAGCAGTACGGCTAGCGGGACGGGCGGGGAGCTGTTTTTT. As protein: CASSTASGTGGELFF.

V gene TRBV7-3 combines with J gene TRBJ2-3, with D possibly TRBD2 on 6 matching bases. The CDR3 loop spans 14 amino acids. Trimming removed 5 bases from V and 0 bases from J, with 9 bases in between. The germline gives CDR1 SGHTA, CDR2 FQGTGA. For the CDR3, the DNA is TGTGCCAGCAGCGGCGGGGCTAGCACAGATACGCAGTATTTT. Translating gives CASSGGASTDTQYF.

The J gene is TRBJ1-2, the V gene TRBV9; possible D gene TRBD1, 5 bases. The CDR3 length is 14 residues. Germline V lookup: CDR1 SGDLS, CDR2 YYNGEE. V was trimmed by 1 base and J by 4 bases, leaving 11 bases between them. CDR3 bases: TGTGCCAGCAGCGTATCGGGGGAACCCTATGGCTACACCTTC. Its translation: CASSVSGEPYGYTF.

V is TRBV30 and J is TRBJ1-4, with 9 bases fitting TRBD1. Germline V gene data show CDR1 as GTSNPN and CDR2 as SVGIG (reference sequence). Germline trimming cut 2 bases from V and 6 bases from J; bases unmatched to any gene: 1. This CDR3 region has 13 residues. CDR3 in DNA: TGTGCCTGGAGTCGGACAGGGGATGAAAAACTGTTTTTT. It yields the protein CAWSRTGDEKLFF.

The V gene is TRBV19, the J gene TRBJ1-1; D is possibly TRBD1 (5 bases). Between the trimmed V and J ends, which lost 5 bases and 2 bases, there was a span of 15 bases. The V gene's germline CDR1 is LNHDA and CDR2 SQIVND (reference sequence). This CDR3 is 15 amino acids long. The CDR3 sequence is CASSRTGDFNTEAFF. In nucleotides, the CDR3 is TGTGCCAGTAGTCGAACCGGGGACTTTAACACTGAAGCTTTCTTT. Using reference TRBV19 and TRBJ1-1 for the parts outside the CDR3, the full variable domain is DGGITQSPKYLFRKEGQNVTLSCEQNLNHDAMYWYRQDPGQGLRLIYYSQIVNDFQKGDIAEGYSVSREKKESFPLTVTSAQKNPTAFYLCASSRTGDFNTEAFFGQGTRLTVV.

The V call is TRBV6-4, the J call TRBJ2-1; 9 bases match TRBD2. The CDR3 is made up of 15 amino acids. J gave up 7 bases and V 5 bases, and 9 bases lay outside the gene matches. Germline-derived CDR1 and CDR2 are MRHNA and SNTAGT. CDR3 DNA sequence: TGTGCCAGCAGTCTCGTGGCGGGAGGGCCTAATGAGCAGTTCTTC. As protein: CASSLVAGGPNEQFF.

This clone was detected ten times or more. The J gene is TRBJ1-1, the V gene TRBV5-1; 7 nucleotides match TRBD1. Trimming took 2 bases from V and 7 from J; bases not matched to a gene: 5. CDR1 SGHRS and CDR2 YFSETQ come from the germline V gene. The CDR3 length is 13 residues. This CDR3 reads CASSLTGVGEAFF. The CDR3 DNA reads TGCGCCAGCAGCTTAACAGGGGTTGGTGAAGCTTTCTTT.

V and J are TRBV2 and TRBJ2-7; 7 bases map to TRBD1. The trim removed 7 bases at V and 1 base at J, leaving 7 bases unmatched. The germline V gene encodes CDR1 SNHLY and CDR2 FYNNEI. This CDR3 comprises 14 residues. The CDR3 sequence is CASTTQGISYEQYF. The CDR3, as DNA: TGTGCCAGCACAACACAGGGGATATCCTACGAGCAGTACTTC.